This T cell receptor (beta chain) was observed in a study of siplizumab effects on memory and regulatory T cells. This CDR3 spans 14 amino acids. V shed 6 bases and J 2 bases; nucleotides not matched to a gene: 8. Germline assignment: CDR1 SGHRS and CDR2 YFSETQ. Concerning this clone itself: Its antigen is unidentified.

General study points: Proliferating Tregs in siplizumab cultures were never verified as suppressive. The study found that mappable alloreactive CD4+ clones averaged approximately 69% Treg-derived with siplizumab and 25% to 30% in controls.

The assay covered some 98,000 TCR templates per sample. The table came from immunoSEQ multiplex PCR; TCRdb's copy has only in-frame clones and leaves some out. This repertoire shows around 120,000 clones, about 94% found once; its top ten account for under 2%. The sample was non-Treg CD4+ T cells sorted from blood. The chain has TRBV5-1 and TRBJ2-7, with TRBD2 matching over 7 bases. This clonotype was sampled from a human donor in good health. The CDR3 DNA is TGCGCCAGCAACGCGGGAGTGAATCCCTACGAGCAGTACTTC. It translates to CASNAGVNPYEQYF.